The following is a T cell receptor (beta chain) sequence with its context. This entry belongs to a study of cytomegalovirus exposure and HLA in healthy donors. At the level of the study: Of 300 to 500 genotyped donors, about 81% clustered with self-reported Caucasian donors.

The PCR ran on 60 Vbeta and 13 Jbeta primers. Generated by immunoSEQ multiplex PCR, the TCRdb table keeps only in-frame clones and is missing some. This table has roughly 100,000 clones, roughly 79% appearing once. The germline gives CDR1 MDHEN, CDR2 SYDVKM. The CDR3 loop spans 17 amino acids. V was pared by 0 bases and J by 3 bases, with 5 bases of the junction left unmatched. At collection, donors were nominally healthy, but unrecorded immune exposures were probable. The TCR originated in a woman in her forties in good health and CMV-seronegative. The chain is built from TRBV28 and TRBJ1-1; 12 positions match TRBD1. Source material: PBMCs. CDR3 DNA: TGTGCCAGCAGTTTATGGGGGACAGGGGGCGAGGACACTGAAGCTTTCTTT. Translation gives CASSLWGTGGEDTEAFF.